The clone carrying this T cell receptor beta chain turned up a few times. Its antigen is not known. Amplification of TCR beta CDR3 regions used RNA as the template. Primed by the HTBI set, a first-round RT-PCR was run on the TCR CDR3. TCRdb ran MiXCR on the multiplex PCR reads and lists one entry per CDR3 protein. The sample yields hundreds of thousands of distinct CDR3 sequences, roughly 13% seen once. Lactation, pregnancy, other autoimmune disease or uncontrolled infection excluded patients. The record originates from a study of T cells in Graves' hyperthyroidism and ophthalmopathy. General study points: A median about 6 months before onset, the model predicted ophthalmopathy.

The V and J ends lost 5 bases and 3 bases respectively, with 10 bases between them. The CDR3 runs 14 residues. Sequencing was done on a sample of blood. This receptor was identified in a woman under 40 with Graves' hyperthyroidism. The chain recombines TRBV12-3 or TRBV12-4 with TRBJ2-2; D is perhaps TRBD1 (6 bases). CDR3 amino acids: CASSPPGDTGELFF. For the CDR3, the DNA is TGTGCCAGCAGTCCCCCAGGGGACACCGGGGAGCTGTTTTTT.